A single sample is the source of the 4 T cell receptor beta chains below, sequenced in a study of shared clonotypes between healthy human individuals. Measured with immunoSEQ multiplex PCR; TCRdb has only the in-frame clones, and not every one. This table has roughly 650,000 clones, roughly 97% appearing once. Material: naive CD4+ T cells sorted from blood. Regarding subset: CD45RA+ positively selected. Source of these receptors: a woman in her 30s in good health.

This chain connects TRBV5-1 to TRBJ2-3; TRBD1 or TRBD2 may be the D gene (6 bases each). The CDR3 loop spans 15 amino acids. V lost 4 bases, J lost 5 bases, and 17 bases lay in between. CDR1 is SGHRS and CDR2 is YFSETQ in the germline V gene. CDR3 sequence reads: CASSLRSGAKDTQYF. CDR3 bases: TGCGCCAGCAGCCTTAGGTCGGGGGCGAAAGATACGCAGTATTTT.

This rearrangement joins TRBV18 to TRBJ1-1, with TRBD1 matching 7 bases. The J segment lost 4 bases and the V segment lost 3 bases, leaving 8 bases of the junction unmatched. The germline V gene encodes CDR1 KGHSH and CDR2 LQKENI. The CDR3 loop spans 15 amino acids. In DNA form, the CDR3 reads TGTGCCAGCTCACCTACAACAGGGGCCGGCACTGAAGCTTTCTTT. This gives the protein CASSPTTGAGTEAFF.

This clone came up once. The V call is TRBV6-5, the J call TRBJ2-1, with no clear D. CDR1 MNHEY and CDR2 SVGAGI come from the germline V gene. The CDR3 spans 15 residues. The V and J ends lost 0 bases and 6 bases respectively, with 12 bases between them. DNA for the CDR3: TGTGCCAGCAGTTACTCGAGGCTTTGGGGCAATGAGCAGTTCTTC. It yields the protein CASSYSRLWGNEQFF.

The rearrangement uses TRBV28 and TRBJ2-1; the D is unclear. V was pared by 7 bases and J by 0 bases, with 13 bases between. CDR1 is MDHEN, CDR2 SYDVKM, per germline. The CDR3 contains 15 residues. CDR3 sequence (DNA): TGTGCCAGCAAGAATTTCCAGAGCTCCTACAATGAGCAGTTCTTC. This encodes CASKNFQSSYNEQFF.